The entry below gives a single TCR beta chain sequence along with its context. This entry is derived from a study of spatial heterogeneity in lung cancer. The time point here: sample taken at primary tumor resection. Unsorted whole RNA from tumor, nontumor lung or frozen PBMC underwent sequencing. TCRdb fed the 5' RACE reads into MiXCR, producing one record per CDR3 protein. The data contain 77,000 or so distinct CDR3 sequences, approximately 20% of them singletons. This CDR3 has 16 amino acids. The V gene's germline CDR1 is LNHDA and CDR2 SQIVND (reference sequence). V was cut by 5 bases and J by 0 bases, with 14 bases left in between.

The origin of this receptor is a male donor with early-stage non-small cell lung cancer. Sequencing was performed on PBMCs, taken at surgery. The chain recombines TRBV19 with TRBJ2-1; the D gene is possibly TRBD2 (6 bases). The CDR3 DNA sequence: TGTGCCAGTAGTTCTTATGGGGGGAGCTCCTACAATGAGCAGTTCTTC. Protein sequence: CASSSYGGSSYNEQFF.